These T cell receptor beta chains were read from a single sample in a study of glioma-infiltrating T cells. TCRdb re-called the multiplex PCR reads with MiXCR, one entry per CDR3 protein. The sample yields about 380,000 distinct CDR3 sequences, 41% seen once. Sequencing was performed on glioma tissue, nonneoplastic brain tissue, or PBMCs (not recorded which). The source is a human donor with low-grade glioma or glioblastoma, undergoing nonglioma brain surgery, or in good health (not recorded which). CDR3s include the opening cysteine and the closing phenylalanine or tryptophan. The order of the fields is clone size, V gene, J gene, D gene, CDR3 DNA, CDR3 protein. The D gene is left open where the match is weak. Clone size is shown for a subset of rows, as once, few, many or a class of expanded clone.

>many|TRBV20-1|TRBJ2-5|-
TGCAGTGCTAGACTGATTATTATGGAGACCCAGTACTTC
CSARLIIMETQYF
>many|TRBV6-1|TRBJ1-1|-
TGTGCCAGCTGGGAGTACACTGAAGCTTTCTTT
CASWEYTEAFF
>many|TRBV27|TRBJ2-1|TRBD1
TGTGCCAGCAGTTCCGGGACAGGTCCCTACAATGAGCAGTTCTTC
CASSSGTGPYNEQFF
>-|TRBV20-1|TRBJ2-7|TRBD1
TGCAGTGCTCCGCGACAGGGGGCTAACTACGAGCAGTACTTC
CSAPRQGANYEQYF
>-|TRBV5-4|TRBJ2-5|-
TGTGCCAGCAGCTTGGACGGGAAAGAGACCCAGTACTTC
CASSLDGKETQYF
>few|TRBV28|TRBJ1-5|-
TGTGCCAGCAGTTTTTACACAAATAGCAATCAGCCCCAGCATTTT
CASSFYTNSNQPQHF
>few|TRBV4-1|TRBJ1-5|-
TGCGCCAGCAGCCCCCAAGGGGCCAGGGTCAATCAGCCCCAGCATTTT
CASSPQGARVNQPQHF
>many|TRBV7-2|TRBJ1-5|TRBD1
TGTGCCAGCAGTGGACAGGGAGGGCAGCCCCAGCATTTT
CASSGQGGQPQHF
>few|TRBV20-1|TRBJ1-5|-
TGCAGTGCTAGAGATATGGTGCAGGGGCAGGTGTATCAGCCCCAGCATTTT
CSARDMVQGQVYQPQHF
>-|TRBV4-2|TRBJ2-1|TRBD1
TGTGCCAGCAGCGTCCAAATGGGGACAGCGAGCTACAATGAGCAGTTCTTC
CASSVQMGTASYNEQFF
>many|TRBV6-1|TRBJ2-3|-
TGTGCCAGCAGACTCGGGGTAGCTTGGACAGATACGCAGTATTTT
CASRLGVAWTDTQYF
>-|TRBV11-2|TRBJ2-3|-
TGTGCCAGCAGCTACATGAGCGGTAGCACAGATACGCAGTATTTT
CASSYMSGSTDTQYF
>-|TRBV6-1|TRBJ1-1|TRBD1
TGTGCCATCAGGGGGCTAGAGAGTATGAACACTGAAGCTTTCTTT
CAIRGLESMNTEAFF
>few|TRBV20-1|TRBJ2-7|-
TGCAGTGCTAGAGATTCAGGGACCGGTGACGAGCAGTACTTC
CSARDSGTGDEQYF
>-|TRBV2|TRBJ1-5|-
TGTGCCAGCATGCGGGCAGGGGAAGAGCCCCAGCATTTT
CASMRAGEEPQHF
>few|TRBV7-9|TRBJ2-7|TRBD2
TGTGCCAGCATCGTAGCGGGAGGAGACGAGCAGTACTTC
CASIVAGGDEQYF
>few|TRBV27|TRBJ1-2|-
TGTGCCAGCAGAGGGGGGGGGGAAGGCTACACCTTC
CASRGGGEGYTF